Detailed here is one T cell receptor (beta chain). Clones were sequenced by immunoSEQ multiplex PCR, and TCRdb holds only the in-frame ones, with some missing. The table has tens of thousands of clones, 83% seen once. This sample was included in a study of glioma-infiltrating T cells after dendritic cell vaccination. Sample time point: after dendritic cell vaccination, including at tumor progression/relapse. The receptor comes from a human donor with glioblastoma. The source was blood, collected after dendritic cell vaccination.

CDR3 region: CASRYGTEVSYEQYF. The DNA for the CDR3 is TGTGCCAGCAGGTACGGGACAGAGGTGTCCTACGAGCAGTACTTC. This chain uses TRBV6-1 with TRBJ2-7, with 7 bases that match TRBD1. The V gene's germline CDR1 is MNHNS and CDR2 SASEGT. The CDR3 is 15 amino acids. The J segment lost 1 base and the V segment lost 6 bases, leaving 9 bases of the junction unmatched.